This T cell receptor (beta chain) was profiled in a study of blood T cell repertoires in COVID-19. One Seattle source followed patients from active infection through their disease course. Libraries were prepared by immunoSEQ multiplex PCR; TCRdb keeps only in-frame clonotypes and omits some of them. The data show 200,000 or so clones, 92% seen once. The CDR3 is 13 amino acids. Trimming took off 6 bases at V and 11 bases at J, with 19 bases between the two ends. This sequence joins TRBV12-3 or TRBV12-4 and TRBJ1-1; tentative D call: TRBD1 (6 bases). The sequence derives from a man aged 55 to 70 with COVID-19, enrolled during active disease. The specimen sequenced was peripheral blood. The CDR3 bases are TGTGCCAGCAGCCAACCCTGGGGGCGAGATGCTTTCTTT. Its translation: CASSQPWGRDAFF.